This record looks at one TCR beta chain sequence and its context. These data originate in a study of blood T cell repertoires in COVID-19. Looking at the study overall: Donors in the United States, Italy and Spain gave samples during acute or convalescent COVID-19. The analysed material was cDNA or gDNA that came from T cells, B-cell-depleted T cells, or PBMCs.

Source study methods: Reference gene primers were amplified, and this amplification served to estimate nucleated cell counts. The method was immunoSEQ multiplex PCR; TCRdb's version includes in-frame clones alone and lacks a portion of them. For V, J and clone size, that table is used; D and trimming come from the DNA. This sample yields about 92,000 clones, of which around three quarters are seen a single time; about a tenth belongs to the top ten. The CDR3 has 13 residues. V lost 5 bases and J 4 bases, leaving 12 bases between the germline ends. Germline V lookup: CDR1 SGHNT, CDR2 YYREEE (reference sequence).

Input material: peripheral blood. V usage is TRBV5-4 and J usage is TRBJ1-2; the D gene is possibly TRBD1 (6 bases). The sequence came from a woman aged 70-85 years with acute or convalescent COVID-19. The CDR3 sequence: CASSRGQTYGYTF. CDR3 in DNA: TGTGCCAGCAGTCGGGGACAAACCTATGGCTACACCTTC.